These 14 T cell receptor beta chains share one sample of origin, sequenced in a study of shared clonotypes between healthy human individuals. TCRdb's table, derived via immunoSEQ multiplex PCR, lists solely in-frame clones and lacks some. The table has over a million clones, 75% to 80% seen once. Sequences were obtained from memory CD4+ T cells from PBMCs. Indicated subset: CD45RA-negative fraction. Receptors originate from a man between 18 and 29 years old in good health. Some clones in this sample may be carry-over from other donors' samples.

The rearrangement links TRBV2 to TRBJ2-7; 8 bases are shared with TRBD1. The CDR3 runs 14 residues. Germline V gene lookup returns CDR1 SNHLY and CDR2 FYNNEI. Trimming cost V 7 bases and J 6 bases; bases outside gene matches: 11. The CDR3 DNA reads as TGTGCCAGCAAGGACAGGGTGGTTTTCGGCGAGCAGTACTTC. This sequence encodes CASKDRVVFGEQYF.

The count of this clone is one. V and J are TRBV4-2 and TRBJ2-5, with 8 positions matching TRBD1. Germline V lookup: CDR1 LGHNA, CDR2 YNFKEQ. The CDR3 length is 14 residues. The V gene end was trimmed by 3 bases and the J gene end by 2 bases; junction bases not matched to a gene: 2. CDR3 protein: CASSQNRGQETQYF. DNA of the CDR3: TGTGCCAGCAGCCAGAACAGGGGGCAAGAGACCCAGTACTTC.

Note on this clone: This likely stems from a read error, as it lies one base from a far larger clone. V usage is TRBV5-1 and J usage is TRBJ1-2; 9 bases align to TRBD1. Germline V gene lookup returns CDR1 SGHRS and CDR2 YFSETQ. This CDR3 contains 15 residues. The DNA for the CDR3 is TGTGCCAGCAGCCTAGGACAGGGGCGAGGCTATGGTTACACCTTC. Translated, it gives CASSLGQGRGYGYTF.

V gene TRBV7-9 combines with J gene TRBJ2-7; 7 nucleotides align to TRBD2. V shed 3 bases, J shed 6 bases, and the junction held 5 bases outside the gene matches. Germline V gene lookup returns CDR1 SEHNR and CDR2 FQNEAQ (reference sequence). CDR3 length: 13 residues. In DNA, the CDR3 is TGTGCCAGCAGCTTTAACGGGGAGGGCGAGCAGTACTTC. It encodes CASSFNGEGEQYF.

V and J are TRBV7-3 and TRBJ2-5; the match to TRBD2 covers 10 bases. Germline V gene sequence: CDR1 SGHTA, CDR2 FQGTGA. This CDR3 spans 18 amino acids. J lost 1 base, V lost 1 base, and 9 bases had no gene match. The CDR3 sequence is CASSLRAGGTHPQETQYF. The CDR3 nucleotides are TGTGCCAGCAGCTTAAGAGCGGGAGGGACCCATCCCCAAGAGACCCAGTACTTC.

The rearrangement links TRBV18 to TRBJ2-7; D uncertain. Germline V gene sequence: CDR1 KGHSH, CDR2 LQKENI. V shed 3 bases and J shed 0 bases, with 15 bases lying between them. This CDR3 spans 16 amino acids. CDR3: CASSPLSQASSYEQYF. In DNA form, the CDR3 reads TGTGCCAGCTCACCCCTTTCCCAGGCGAGCTCCTACGAGCAGTACTTC.

This clone was seen a single time. The gene calls are TRBV6-1 and TRBJ1-5, with TRBD1 matching 8 bases. This CDR3 region has 16 residues. Trimming removed 2 bases from V and 9 bases from J; junction bases left unmatched: 12. CDR1 and CDR2 (germline): MNHNS, SASEGT. The CDR3 region is CASSEWPRGRSPPQHF. The CDR3 coding sequence is TGTGCCAGCAGTGAATGGCCCAGGGGGCGCAGTCCGCCCCAGCATTTT.

The chain uses TRBV11-2 and TRBJ1-6; tentative D call: TRBD1 (5 bases). CDR3 size: 17 residues. Trimming took off 5 bases at V and 1 base at J, with 15 bases between the two ends. CDR1 is SGHAT and CDR2 is FQNNGV in the germline V gene. The CDR3 loop is CASSPRGAGSYNSPLHF. The CDR3 DNA sequence: TGTGCCAGCAGCCCCAGAGGGGCTGGTTCCTATAATTCACCCCTCCACTTT.

This clone was counted between two and nine times. The gene calls are TRBV30 and TRBJ1-3, with D possibly matching TRBD1 (5 bases). Trimming left V 8 bases short and J 0 bases short, with 11 bases between. Germline CDR1 and CDR2: GTSNPN and SVGIG (reference sequence). CDR3 size: 13 residues. In DNA form, the CDR3 reads TGTGCCGGGGCGAGAGACTCTGGAAACACCATATATTTT. Translated: CAGARDSGNTIYF.

This clone was counted only a few times. The same CDR3 also results from other DNA sequences found in this sample. The chain employs TRBV7-9 and TRBJ2-3; 9 bases map to TRBD2. This CDR3 contains 14 residues. The ends lost 1 base at V and 5 bases at J; junction bases unmatched: 1. The V gene's germline CDR1 is SEHNR and CDR2 FQNEAQ (reference sequence). For the CDR3, the DNA is TGTGCCAGCAGCTTAGGACTAGCGGTAGATACGCAGTATTTT. This codes for CASSLGLAVDTQYF.

This chain joins TRBV9 and TRBJ2-3; TRBD2 matches 12 bases. From germline, CDR1 is SGDLS and CDR2 YYNGEE. Losses at the gene ends were 3 bases for V and 5 bases for J; bases not matched to a gene: 7. CDR3 length equals 16 residues. CDR3 DNA: TGTGCCAGCAGCGGCGGAAAACTAGCGGGAGGAGATACGCAGTATTTT. This gives the protein CASSGGKLAGGDTQYF.

The chain links TRBV5-4 to TRBJ2-1; D unresolved. Trimming took off 0 bases at V and 9 bases at J, with 10 bases between the two ends. Germline V gene data show CDR1 as SGHNT and CDR2 as YYREEE (reference sequence). There are 13 residues in the CDR3. In DNA form, the CDR3 reads TGTGCCAGCAGCTTGGCCGCAGCTGGTGAGCAGTTCTTC. Protein product: CASSLAAAGEQFF. The entire variable domain, with the rest obtained from reference TRBV5-4 and TRBJ2-1, is as follows: ETGVTQSPTHLIKTRGQQVTLRCSSQSGHNTVSWYQQALGQGPQFIFQYYREEENGRGNFPPRFSGLQFPNYSSELNVNALELDDSALYLCASSLAAAGEQFFGPGTRLTVL.

This chain joins TRBV5-1 and TRBJ2-5; tentatively, D is TRBD2 (5 bases). The CDR3 runs 16 residues. The germline CDR1 and CDR2 sequences are SGHRS and YFSETQ. The V end lost 2 bases, the J end lost 2 bases, and 16 bases lay between the germline ends. DNA for the CDR3: TGCGCCAGCAGCTTCTCGGTTTTGAGCGGACAAGAGACCCAGTACTTC. Residues: CASSFSVLSGQETQYF.

V is TRBV29-1 and J is TRBJ1-1; no definite D call. Germline lookup yields CDR1 SQVTM and CDR2 ANQGSEA. Trimming removed 8 bases from V and 1 base from J, with 8 bases in between. The CDR3 loop spans 11 amino acids. The CDR3, as DNA: TGCAGCTTCGTCAGGAACACTGAAGCTTTCTTT. Its translation: CSFVRNTEAFF.